The entry below describes one T cell receptor beta chain. The entry originates in a study of blood T cell repertoires in COVID-19. Study-wide background: In each case, the material was cDNA or gDNA derived from T cells, B-cell-depleted T cells, or PBMCs.

Germline CDR1 LNHDA, CDR2 SQIVND (reference sequence). The CDR3 length is 12 residues. Trimming stripped 10 bases from V and 8 bases from J, with 17 bases between. Study processing details: The authors estimated nucleated cell counts from reference gene primer amplification. Here immunoSEQ multiplex PCR was the method, and the copy in TCRdb shows in-frame clones only, minus some. V and J calls and clone size follow that table, whereas D and trimming were derived from the DNA. The data hold over 100,000 clones, with about 87% observed a single time. The origin of this receptor is a man aged 45-65 years with active COVID-19. The chain carries TRBV19 and TRBJ1-2; the D gene is possibly TRBD1 (5 bases). The sample consisted of peripheral blood. The CDR3 DNA follows: TGTGCCACGTCGTTCCAGGGTGGGGGCTACACCTTC. Residues: CATSFQGGGYTF.